This T cell receptor (beta chain) was profiled in a study of blood T cell repertoires in COVID-19. Study background: COVID-19 samples collected from the United States, Italy and Spain covered acute and convalescent phases.

CDR3 length equals 12 residues. V lost 3 bases to trimming and J lost 6 bases, with 5 bases between them. From germline, CDR1 is MNHEY and CDR2 SMNVEV (reference sequence). As handled by the study authors: How many nucleated cells were present was estimated from reference gene primer amplification. This table comes from immunoSEQ multiplex PCR, and its TCRdb copy is limited to in-frame clones, with some not included. From that table come the V and J calls and clone size; the DNA was used to work out D and trimming. The sample has hundreds of thousands of clones; approximately 81% are singletons. This study enrolled people aged about 18 to 100 from about two dozen US geographic areas.

Sequencing used PBMCs or T cells enriched from blood (not recorded which). The sequence derives from a woman in her twenties or thirties who had been exposed to COVID-19. The J gene is TRBJ2-2, the V gene TRBV27; D gene uncertain. The CDR3 nucleotides read TGTGCCAGCAGTTTTCGGGCCGGGGAGCTGTTTTTT. This codes for CASSFRAGELFF.